This T cell receptor beta chain is drawn from a study of Ad26.COV2.S vaccination and SARS-CoV-2 variants. V was clipped by 7 bases and J by 4 bases; unmatched bases: 5. The CDR3 extends over 14 amino acids. Note on this clone: Its target is unknown.

Study-wide results and caveats: Those who received vaccine or placebo ended up with similar non-spike TCR breadth.

Assay: immunoSEQ multiplex PCR; the TCRdb copy retains only in-frame clones and omits some. The table has fewer than 500,000 clones, 90% seen once. Treatment of the sample: some 20 received Ad26.COV2.S at low or high dose, single or two shots; 5 received placebo; per-sample allocation not given. After the first vaccine or placebo injection, samples were drawn on day 63. The material was peripheral blood, obtained in a trial of Ad26.COV2.S vaccine versus placebo. V is TRBV23-1 and J is TRBJ2-7, with TRBD2 identical over 12 bases. Being an ORF, TRBV23-1 has a function that is uncertain. This sequence originates from a person between 18 and 59 years old who received the Ad26.COV2.S COVID-19 vaccine or a placebo. CDR3 in amino acids: CASTGTSGQYEQYF. DNA of the CDR3: TGCGCCAGCACCGGGACTAGCGGGCAGTACGAGCAGTACTTC.